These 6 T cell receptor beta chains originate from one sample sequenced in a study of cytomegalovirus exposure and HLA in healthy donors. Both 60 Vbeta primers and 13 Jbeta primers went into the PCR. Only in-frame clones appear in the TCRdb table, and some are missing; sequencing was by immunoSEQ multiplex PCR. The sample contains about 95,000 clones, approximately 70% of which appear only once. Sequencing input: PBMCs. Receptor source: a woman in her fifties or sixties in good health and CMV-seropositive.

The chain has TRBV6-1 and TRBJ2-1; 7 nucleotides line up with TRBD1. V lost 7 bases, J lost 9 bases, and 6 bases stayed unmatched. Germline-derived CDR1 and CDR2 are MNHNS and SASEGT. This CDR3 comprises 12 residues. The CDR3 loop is CASTRTGFEQFF. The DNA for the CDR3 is TGTGCCAGCACGAGGACAGGCTTTGAGCAGTTCTTC.

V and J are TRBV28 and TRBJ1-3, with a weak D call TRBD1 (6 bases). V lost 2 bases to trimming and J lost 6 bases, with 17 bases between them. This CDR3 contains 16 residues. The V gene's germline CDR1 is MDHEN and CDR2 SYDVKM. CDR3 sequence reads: CASSLAGVGSENTIYF. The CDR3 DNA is TGTGCCAGCAGTTTAGCAGGGGTTGGAAGTGAAAACACCATATATTTT.

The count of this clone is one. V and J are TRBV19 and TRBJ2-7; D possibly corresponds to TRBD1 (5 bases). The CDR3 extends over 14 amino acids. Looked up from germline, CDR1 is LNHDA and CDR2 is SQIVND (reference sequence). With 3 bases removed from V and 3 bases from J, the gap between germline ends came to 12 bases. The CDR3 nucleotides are TGTGCCAGTAGTATTGGGGCCGCCTTCTACGAGCAGTACTTC. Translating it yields CASSIGAAFYEQYF.

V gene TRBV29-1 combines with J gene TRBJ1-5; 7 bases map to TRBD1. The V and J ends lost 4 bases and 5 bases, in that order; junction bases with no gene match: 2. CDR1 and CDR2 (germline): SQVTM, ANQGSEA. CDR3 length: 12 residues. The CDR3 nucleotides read TGCAGCGTTGGTGGACAGGATCAGCCCCAGCATTTT. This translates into CSVGGQDQPQHF.

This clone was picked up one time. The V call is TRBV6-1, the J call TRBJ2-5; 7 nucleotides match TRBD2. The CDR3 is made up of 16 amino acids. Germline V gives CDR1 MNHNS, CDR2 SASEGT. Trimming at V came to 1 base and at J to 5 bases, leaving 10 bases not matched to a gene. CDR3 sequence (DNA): TGTGCCAGCAGTGAAGTCTGGGGGGGGGACCGGGAGACCCAGTACTTC. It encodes CASSEVWGGDRETQYF.

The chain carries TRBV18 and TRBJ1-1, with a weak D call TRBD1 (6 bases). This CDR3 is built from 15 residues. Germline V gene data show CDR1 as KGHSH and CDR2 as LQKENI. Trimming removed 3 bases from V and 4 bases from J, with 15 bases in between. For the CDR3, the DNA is TGTGCCAGCTCACCGGAACAGGGTGGAGGCACTGAAGCTTTCTTT. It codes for CASSPEQGGGTEAFF.